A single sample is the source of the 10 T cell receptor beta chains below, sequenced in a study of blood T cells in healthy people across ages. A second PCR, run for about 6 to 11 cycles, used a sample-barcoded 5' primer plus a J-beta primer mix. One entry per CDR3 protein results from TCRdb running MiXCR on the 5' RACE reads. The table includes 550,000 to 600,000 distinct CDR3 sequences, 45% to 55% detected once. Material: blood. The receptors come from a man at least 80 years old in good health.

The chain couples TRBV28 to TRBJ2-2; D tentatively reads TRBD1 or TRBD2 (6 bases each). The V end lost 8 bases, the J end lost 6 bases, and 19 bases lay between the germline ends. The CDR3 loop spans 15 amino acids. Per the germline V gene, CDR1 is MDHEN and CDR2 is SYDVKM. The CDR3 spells CASGPLRRGPGELFF. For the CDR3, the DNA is TGTGCCAGCGGCCCCCTCAGACGGGGGCCCGGGGAGCTGTTTTTT.

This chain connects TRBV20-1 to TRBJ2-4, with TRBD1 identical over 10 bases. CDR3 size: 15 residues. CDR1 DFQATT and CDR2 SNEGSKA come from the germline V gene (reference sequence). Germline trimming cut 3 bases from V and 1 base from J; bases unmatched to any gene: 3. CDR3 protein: CSASVGQGAKNIQYF. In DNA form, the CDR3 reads TGCAGTGCTAGCGTGGGACAGGGGGCCAAAAACATTCAGTACTTC.

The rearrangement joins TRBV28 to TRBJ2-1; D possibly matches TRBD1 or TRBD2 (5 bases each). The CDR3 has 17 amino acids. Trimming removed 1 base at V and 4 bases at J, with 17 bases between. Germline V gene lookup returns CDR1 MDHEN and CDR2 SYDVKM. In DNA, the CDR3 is TGTGCCAGCAGTTTATCGCAATACCGGGACCTTTACAATGAGCAGTTCTTC. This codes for CASSLSQYRDLYNEQFF.

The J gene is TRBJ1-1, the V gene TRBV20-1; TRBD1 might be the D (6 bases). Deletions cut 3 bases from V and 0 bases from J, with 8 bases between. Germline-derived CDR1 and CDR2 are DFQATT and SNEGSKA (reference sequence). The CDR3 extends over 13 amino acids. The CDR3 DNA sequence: TGCAGTGCTAGGACAGGCATGAACACTGAAGCTTTCTTT. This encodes CSARTGMNTEAFF.

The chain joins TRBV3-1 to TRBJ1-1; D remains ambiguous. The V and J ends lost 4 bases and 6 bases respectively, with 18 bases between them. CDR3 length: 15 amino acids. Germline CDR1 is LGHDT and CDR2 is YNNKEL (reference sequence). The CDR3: CASSLQDGTSAEAFF. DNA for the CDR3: TGTGCCAGCAGCCTGCAGGACGGCACCTCCGCTGAAGCTTTCTTT.

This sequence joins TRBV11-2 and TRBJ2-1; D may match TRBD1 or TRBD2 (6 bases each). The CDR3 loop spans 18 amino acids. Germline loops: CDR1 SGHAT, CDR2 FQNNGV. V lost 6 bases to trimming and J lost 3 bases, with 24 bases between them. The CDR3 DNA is TGTGCCAGCAGTACTAGGGGGGCTAGCGCTACGAACTACAATGAGCAGTTCTTC. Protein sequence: CASSTRGASATNYNEQFF. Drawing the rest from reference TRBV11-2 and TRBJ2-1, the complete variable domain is EAGVAQSPRYKIIEKRQSVAFWCNPISGHATLYWYQQILGQGPKLLIQFQNNGVVDDSQLPKDRFSAERLKGVDSTLKIQPAKLEDSAVYLCASSTRGASATNYNEQFFGPGTRLTVL.

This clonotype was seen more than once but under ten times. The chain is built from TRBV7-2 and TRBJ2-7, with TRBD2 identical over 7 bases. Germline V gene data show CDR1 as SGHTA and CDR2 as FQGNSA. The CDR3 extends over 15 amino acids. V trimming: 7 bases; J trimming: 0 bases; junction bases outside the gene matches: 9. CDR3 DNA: TGTGCCAGCAACCTGGGGGGAGGGATCTCCTACGAGCAGTACTTC. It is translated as CASNLGGGISYEQYF.

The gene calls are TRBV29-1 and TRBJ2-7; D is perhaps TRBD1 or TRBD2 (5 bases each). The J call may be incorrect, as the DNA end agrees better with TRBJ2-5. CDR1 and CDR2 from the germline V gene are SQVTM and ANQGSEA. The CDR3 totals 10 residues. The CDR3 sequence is CSAWGETQYF. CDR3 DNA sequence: TGCAGCGCATGGGGGGAGACCCAGTACTTC.

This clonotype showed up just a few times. CDR3 sequence: CASRQTGTSVGYEQYF. For the CDR3, the DNA is TGTGCCAGCAGACAAACCGGGACTAGCGTTGGGTACGAGCAGTACTTC. The chain uses TRBV7-9 and TRBJ2-7, with 10 positions matching TRBD2. Looked up from germline, CDR1 is SEHNR and CDR2 is FQNEAQ (reference sequence). J lost 4 bases, V lost 6 bases, and 12 bases had no gene match. The CDR3 is 16 residues long.

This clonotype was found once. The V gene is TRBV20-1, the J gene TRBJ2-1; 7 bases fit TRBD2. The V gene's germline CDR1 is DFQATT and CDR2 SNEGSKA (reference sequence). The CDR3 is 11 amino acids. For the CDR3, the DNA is TGCAGGGGAGTAGCGGGCAATGAGCAGTTCTTC. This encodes CRGVAGNEQFF.